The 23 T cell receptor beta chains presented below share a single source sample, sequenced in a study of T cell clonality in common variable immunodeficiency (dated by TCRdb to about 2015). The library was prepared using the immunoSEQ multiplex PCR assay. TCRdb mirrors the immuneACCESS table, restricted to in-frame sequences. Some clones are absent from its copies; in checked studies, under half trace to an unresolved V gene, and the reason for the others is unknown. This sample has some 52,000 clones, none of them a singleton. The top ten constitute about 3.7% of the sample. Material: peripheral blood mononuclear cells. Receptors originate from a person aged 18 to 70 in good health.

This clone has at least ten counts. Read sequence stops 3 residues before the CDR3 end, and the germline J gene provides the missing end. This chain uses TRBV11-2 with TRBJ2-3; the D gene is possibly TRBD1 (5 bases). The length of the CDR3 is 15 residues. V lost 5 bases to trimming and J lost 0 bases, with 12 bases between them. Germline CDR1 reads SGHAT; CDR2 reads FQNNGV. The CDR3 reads CASSPGISSTDTQYF. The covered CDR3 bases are TGTGCCAGCAGCCCAGGGATTTCTAGCACAGATACG.

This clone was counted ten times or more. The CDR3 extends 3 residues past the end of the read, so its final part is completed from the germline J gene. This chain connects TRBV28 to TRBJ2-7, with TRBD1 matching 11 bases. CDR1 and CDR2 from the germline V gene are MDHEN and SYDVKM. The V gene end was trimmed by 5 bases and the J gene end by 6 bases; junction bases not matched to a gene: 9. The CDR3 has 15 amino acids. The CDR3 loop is CASSGGGQGASEQYF. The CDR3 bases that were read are TGTGCCAGCAGTGGTGGAGGACAGGGGGCTAGCGAG.

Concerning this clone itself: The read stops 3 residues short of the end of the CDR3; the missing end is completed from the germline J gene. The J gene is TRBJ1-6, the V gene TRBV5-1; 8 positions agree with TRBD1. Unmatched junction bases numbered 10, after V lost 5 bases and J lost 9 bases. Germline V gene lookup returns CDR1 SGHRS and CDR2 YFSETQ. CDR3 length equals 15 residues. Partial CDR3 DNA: TGCGCCAGCAGAGCTACGGACAGGGTTGCTTCACCC. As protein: CASRATDRVASP. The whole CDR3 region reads CASRATDRVASPLHF.

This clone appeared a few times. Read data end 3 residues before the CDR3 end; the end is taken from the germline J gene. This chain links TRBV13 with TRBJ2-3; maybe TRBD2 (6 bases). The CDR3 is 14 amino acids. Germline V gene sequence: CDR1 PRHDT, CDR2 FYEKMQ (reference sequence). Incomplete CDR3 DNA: TGTGCCAGCAGCTTGGGTAGCGGCCAAGAGACG. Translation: CASSLGSGQET. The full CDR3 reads CASSLGSGQETQYF.

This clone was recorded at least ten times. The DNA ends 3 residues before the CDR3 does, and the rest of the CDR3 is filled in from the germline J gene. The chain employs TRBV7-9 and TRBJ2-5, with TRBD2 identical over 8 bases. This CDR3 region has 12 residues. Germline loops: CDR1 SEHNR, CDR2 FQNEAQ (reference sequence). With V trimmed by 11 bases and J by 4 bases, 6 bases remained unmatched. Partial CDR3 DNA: TGTGCCGGCGGCAGCGGGGGAGAGACC. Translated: CAGGSGGET. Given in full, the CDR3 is CAGGSGGETQYF.

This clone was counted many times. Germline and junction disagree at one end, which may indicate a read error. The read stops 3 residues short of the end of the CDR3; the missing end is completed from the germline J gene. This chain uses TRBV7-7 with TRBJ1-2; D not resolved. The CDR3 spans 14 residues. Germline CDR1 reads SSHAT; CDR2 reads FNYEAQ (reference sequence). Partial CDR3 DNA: TGTGCTAGCAGCTTTTCGGGGAATAACTATGGC. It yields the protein CASSFSGNNYG. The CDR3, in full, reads CASSFSGNNYGYTF. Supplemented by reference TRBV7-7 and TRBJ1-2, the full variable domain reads GAGVSQSPRYKVTKRGQDVTLRCDPISSHATLYWYQQALGQGPEFLTYFNYEAQPDKSGLPSDRFSAERPEGSISTLTIQRTEQRDSAMYRCASSFSGNNYGYTFGSGTRLTVV.

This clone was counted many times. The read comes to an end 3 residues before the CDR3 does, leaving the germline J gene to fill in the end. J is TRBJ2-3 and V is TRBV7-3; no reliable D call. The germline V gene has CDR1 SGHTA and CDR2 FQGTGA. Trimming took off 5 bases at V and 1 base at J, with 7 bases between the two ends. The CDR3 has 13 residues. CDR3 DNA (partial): TGTGCCAGCAGCCCCCCCGGCACAGATACG. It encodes CASSPPGTDT. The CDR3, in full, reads CASSPPGTDTQYF.

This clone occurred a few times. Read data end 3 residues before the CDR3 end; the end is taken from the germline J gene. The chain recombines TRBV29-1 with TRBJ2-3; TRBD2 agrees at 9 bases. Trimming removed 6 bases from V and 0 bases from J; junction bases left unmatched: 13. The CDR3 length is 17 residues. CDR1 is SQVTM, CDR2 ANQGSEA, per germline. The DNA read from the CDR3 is TGCAGCGTGCCTGGGGTGCGGGGGGGCGCTAGCACAGATACG. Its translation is CSVPGVRGGASTDT. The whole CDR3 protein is CSVPGVRGGASTDTQYF.

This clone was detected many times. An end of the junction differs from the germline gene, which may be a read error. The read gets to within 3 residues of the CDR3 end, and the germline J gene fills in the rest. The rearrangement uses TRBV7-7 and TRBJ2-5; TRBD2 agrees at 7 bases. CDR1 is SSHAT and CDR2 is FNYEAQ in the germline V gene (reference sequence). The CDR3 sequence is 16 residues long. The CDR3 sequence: CASSLAPGLIQETQYF. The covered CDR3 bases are TGTGCTAGCAGCTTAGCCCCGGGACTAATCCAAGAGACC.

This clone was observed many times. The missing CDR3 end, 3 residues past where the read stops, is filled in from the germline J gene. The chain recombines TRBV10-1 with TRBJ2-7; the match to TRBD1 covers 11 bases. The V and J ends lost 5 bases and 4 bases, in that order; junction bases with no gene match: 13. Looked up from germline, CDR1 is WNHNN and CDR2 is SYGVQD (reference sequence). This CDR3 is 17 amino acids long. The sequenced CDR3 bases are TGCGCCAGCAGTTACTACATTCAGGACAGGGGGCGATACGAG. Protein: CASSYYIQDRGRYE. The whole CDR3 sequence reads CASSYYIQDRGRYEQYF.

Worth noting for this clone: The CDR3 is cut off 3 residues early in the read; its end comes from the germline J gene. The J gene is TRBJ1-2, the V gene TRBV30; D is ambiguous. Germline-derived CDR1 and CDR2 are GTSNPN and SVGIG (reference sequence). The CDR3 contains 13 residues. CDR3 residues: CAWDYSTYNDYTF. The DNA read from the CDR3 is TGTGCCTGGGACTACTCGACCTACAATGAC.

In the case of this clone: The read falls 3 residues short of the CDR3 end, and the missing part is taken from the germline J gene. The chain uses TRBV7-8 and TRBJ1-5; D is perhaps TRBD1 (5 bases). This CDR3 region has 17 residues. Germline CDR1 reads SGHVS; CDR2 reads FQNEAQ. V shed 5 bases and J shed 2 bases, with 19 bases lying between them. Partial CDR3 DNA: TGTGCCAGCAGCAAAACTGGGAGGGGAAGGGGCAATCAGCCC. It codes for CASSKTGRGRGNQP. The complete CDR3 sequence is CASSKTGRGRGNQPQHF.

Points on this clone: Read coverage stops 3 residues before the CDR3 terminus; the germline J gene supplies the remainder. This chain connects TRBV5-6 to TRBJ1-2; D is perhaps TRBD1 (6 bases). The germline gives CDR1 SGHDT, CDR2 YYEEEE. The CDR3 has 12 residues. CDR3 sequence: CASSLDRVGYTF. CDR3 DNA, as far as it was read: TGTGCCAGCAGCTTGGACAGGGTCGGC.

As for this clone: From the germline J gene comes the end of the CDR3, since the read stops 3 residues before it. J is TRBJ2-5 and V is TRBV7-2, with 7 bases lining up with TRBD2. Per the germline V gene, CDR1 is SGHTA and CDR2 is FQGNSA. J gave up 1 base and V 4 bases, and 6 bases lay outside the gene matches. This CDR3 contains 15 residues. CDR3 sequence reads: CASSSLLAAQETQYF. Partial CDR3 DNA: TGTGCCAGCAGCTCTCTTCTAGCGGCCCAAGAGACC.

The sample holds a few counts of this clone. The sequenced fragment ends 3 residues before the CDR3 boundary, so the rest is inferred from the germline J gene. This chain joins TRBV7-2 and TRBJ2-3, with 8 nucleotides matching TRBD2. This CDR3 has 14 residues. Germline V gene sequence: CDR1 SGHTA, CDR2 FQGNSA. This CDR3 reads CASSLRGRRETQYF. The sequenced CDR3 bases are TGTGCCAGCAGCTTACGCGGGAGGAGGGAGACG.

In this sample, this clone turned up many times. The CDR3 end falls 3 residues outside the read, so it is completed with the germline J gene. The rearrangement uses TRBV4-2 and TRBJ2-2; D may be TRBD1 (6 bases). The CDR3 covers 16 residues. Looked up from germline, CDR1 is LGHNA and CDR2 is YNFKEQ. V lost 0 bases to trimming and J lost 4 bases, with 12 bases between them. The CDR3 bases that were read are TGTGCCAGCAGCCAAGATCCAGGGGCCCCCACCGGGGAG. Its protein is CASSQDPGAPTGE. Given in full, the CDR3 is CASSQDPGAPTGELFF.

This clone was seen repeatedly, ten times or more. The CDR3 DNA, read in part, is TGTGCCAGCAGCTCAATACCTCGGGGGACCGGGGAG. It specifies CASSSIPRGTGE. The whole CDR3 sequence is CASSSIPRGTGELFF. The V call is TRBV7-9, the J call TRBJ2-2, with a weak D call TRBD2 (6 bases). The read ends 3 residues shy of where the CDR3 ends; the end is completed using the germline J gene. CDR1 and CDR2 from the germline V gene are SEHNR and FQNEAQ (reference sequence). Trimming stripped 4 bases from V and 5 bases from J, with 14 bases between. The CDR3 totals 15 residues.

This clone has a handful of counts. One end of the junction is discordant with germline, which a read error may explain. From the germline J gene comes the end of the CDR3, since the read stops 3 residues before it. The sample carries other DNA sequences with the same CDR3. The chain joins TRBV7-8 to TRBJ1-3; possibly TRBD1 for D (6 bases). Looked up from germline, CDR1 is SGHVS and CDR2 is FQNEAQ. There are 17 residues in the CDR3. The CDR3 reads CASSHETGLLAGNTIYF. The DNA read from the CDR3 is TGTGCCAGCAGCCACGAGACAGGACTTCTGGCGGGAAACACT.

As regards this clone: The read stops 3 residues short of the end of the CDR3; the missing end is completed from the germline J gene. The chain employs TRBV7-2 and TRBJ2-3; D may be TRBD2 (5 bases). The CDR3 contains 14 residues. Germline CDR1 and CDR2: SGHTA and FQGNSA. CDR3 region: CASSLEMVLGAQYF. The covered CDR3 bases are TGTGCCAGCAGCTTAGAGATGGTCCTCGGGGCG.

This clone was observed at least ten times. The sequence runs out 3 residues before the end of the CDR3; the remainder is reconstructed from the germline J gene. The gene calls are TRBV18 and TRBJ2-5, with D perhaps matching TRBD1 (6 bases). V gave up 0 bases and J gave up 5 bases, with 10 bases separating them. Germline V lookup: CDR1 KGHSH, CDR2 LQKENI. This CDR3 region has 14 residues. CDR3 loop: CASSPPTGRETQYF. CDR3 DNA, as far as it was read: TGTGCCAGCTCACCACCAACAGGGCGGGAGACC.

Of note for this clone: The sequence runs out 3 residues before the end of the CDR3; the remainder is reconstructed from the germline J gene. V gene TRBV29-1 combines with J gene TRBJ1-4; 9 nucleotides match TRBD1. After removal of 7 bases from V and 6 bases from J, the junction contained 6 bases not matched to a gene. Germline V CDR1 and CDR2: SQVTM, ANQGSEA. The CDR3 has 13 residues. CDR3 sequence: CSGIQGADEKLFF. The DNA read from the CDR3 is TGCAGCGGCATACAGGGGGCAGATGAAAAA.

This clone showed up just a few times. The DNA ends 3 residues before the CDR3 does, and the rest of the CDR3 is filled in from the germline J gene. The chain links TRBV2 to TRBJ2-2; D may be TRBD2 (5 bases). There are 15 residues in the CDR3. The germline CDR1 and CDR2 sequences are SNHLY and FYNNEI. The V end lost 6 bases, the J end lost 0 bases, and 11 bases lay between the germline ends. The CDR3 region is CASRMELANTGELFF. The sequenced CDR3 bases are TGTGCCAGCAGAATGGAACTAGCGAACACCGGGGAG.

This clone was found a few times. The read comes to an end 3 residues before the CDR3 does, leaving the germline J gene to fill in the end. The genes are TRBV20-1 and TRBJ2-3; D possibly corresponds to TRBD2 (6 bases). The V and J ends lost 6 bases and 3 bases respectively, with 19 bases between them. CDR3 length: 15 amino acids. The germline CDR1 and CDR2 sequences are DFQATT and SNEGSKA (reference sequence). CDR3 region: CSASWATRRTDTQYF. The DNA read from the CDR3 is TGCAGTGCCAGTTGGGCGACTAGGAGGACAGATACG.